These 12 T cell receptor beta chains originate from one sample sequenced in a study of cytomegalovirus exposure and HLA in healthy donors. PCR involved 60 Vbeta and 13 Jbeta primers. Profiled with immunoSEQ multiplex PCR; TCRdb holds only in-frame clones, not every one. The sample has a few hundred thousand clones, about three quarters seen once. The material sequenced was PBMCs. The receptor source for this set is a man between 18 and 35 years old in good health and CMV-seronegative.

This clone is a singleton in its sample. The chain combines TRBV28 with TRBJ1-6; D gene unclear. Germline V gene lookup returns CDR1 MDHEN and CDR2 SYDVKM. V was clipped by 4 bases and J by 3 bases, with 10 bases between them. The CDR3 has 15 residues. The CDR3 coding sequence is TGTGCCAGCAGTTCGGGTAGTGGCTATAATTCACCCCTCCACTTT. As protein: CASSSGSGYNSPLHF.

The genes are TRBV2 and TRBJ1-6; 7 positions match TRBD1. This CDR3 region has 14 residues. CDR1 is SNHLY and CDR2 is FYNNEI in the germline V gene. The junction had 4 bases not matched to a gene; V was cut back by 6 bases and J by 5 bases. The CDR3: CASRGDSDNSPLHF. As DNA, the CDR3 is TGTGCCAGCAGAGGGGACAGTGATAATTCACCCCTCCACTTT.

The V call is TRBV30, the J call TRBJ2-5; TRBD1 matches 7 bases. The V gene's germline CDR1 is GTSNPN and CDR2 SVGIG (reference sequence). V trimming: 1 base; J trimming: 4 bases; junction bases outside the gene matches: 3. The CDR3 has 13 residues. DNA of the CDR3: TGTGCCTGGAGTGGTTCAGGGGGAGAGACCCAGTACTTC. Translation gives CAWSGSGGETQYF.

The genes are TRBV30 and TRBJ1-2; D gene uncertain. V dropped 2 bases and J dropped 5 bases, with 9 bases sitting between them. CDR1 is GTSNPN, CDR2 SVGIG, per germline (reference sequence). This CDR3 region has 12 residues. CDR3 in amino acids: CAWSWAVYGYTF. The CDR3, as DNA: TGTGCCTGGAGTTGGGCAGTGTATGGCTACACCTTC. Using reference TRBV30 and TRBJ1-2 for the parts outside the CDR3, the full variable domain is SQTIHQWPATLVQPVGSPLSLECTVEGTSNPNLYWYRQAAGRGLQLLFYSVGIGQISSEVPQNLSASRPQDRQFILSSKKLLLSDSGFYLCAWSWAVYGYTFGSGTRLTVV.

This sequence joins TRBV4-1 and TRBJ1-2; weak D call: TRBD1 (5 bases). The V gene lost 0 bases and the J gene lost 7 bases, with 15 bases spanning the gap. Germline V gene data show CDR1 as MGHRA and CDR2 as YSYEKL. The length of the CDR3 is 15 residues. CDR3 DNA: TGCGCCAGCAGCCAAGAAGGGGCCAGGGAAGGTGGCTACACCTTC. It specifies CASSQEGAREGGYTF.

This chain links TRBV5-8 with TRBJ2-3; a weak D match, TRBD2 (6 bases). Germline loops: CDR1 SGHTS, CDR2 YDEGEE. The CDR3 extends over 16 amino acids. The V end lost 0 bases, the J end lost 2 bases, and 13 bases lay between the germline ends. The CDR3 DNA is TGTGCCAGCAGCTTGGTACGGGGGACCCTCACAGATACGCAGTATTTT. Its translation is CASSLVRGTLTDTQYF.

The chain links TRBV27 to TRBJ1-2, with TRBD1 as a possible D gene (5 bases). Trimming pared 2 bases from V and 1 base from J, leaving 11 bases between. The CDR3 spans 15 residues. From germline, CDR1 is MNHEY and CDR2 SMNVEV (reference sequence). The CDR3 DNA is TGTGCCAGCAGTTTAGAGTCAGGGTTTAACTATGGCTACACCTTC. Translating gives CASSLESGFNYGYTF.

The chain combines TRBV6-1 with TRBJ1-2; a weak D match, TRBD1 (5 bases). The CDR3 is 14 amino acids. Deletions cut 1 base from V and 3 bases from J, with 9 bases between. Germline V gives CDR1 MNHNS, CDR2 SASEGT. The CDR3 nucleotides are TGTGCCAGCAGTGAAGGGCGGGGGGACTATGGCTACACCTTC. Translation gives CASSEGRGDYGYTF.

This clone was seen only a few times. The chain links TRBV7-9 to TRBJ1-5; TRBD1 matches at 9 bases. Germline values: CDR1 SEHNR, CDR2 FQNEAQ (reference sequence). The J segment lost 0 bases and the V segment lost 4 bases, leaving 4 bases of the junction unmatched. The CDR3 is made up of 16 amino acids. CDR3: CASSSSDRGSNQPQHF. CDR3 sequence (DNA): TGTGCCAGCAGCTCATCGGACAGGGGTAGCAATCAGCCCCAGCATTTT. The whole variable domain, remainder taken from reference TRBV7-9 and TRBJ1-5, is DTGVSQNPRHKITKRGQNVTFRCDPISEHNRLYWYRQTLGQGPEFLTYFQNEAQLEKSRLLSDRFSAERPKGSFSTLEIQRTEQGDSAMYLCASSSSDRGSNQPQHFGDGTRLSIL.

The gene calls are TRBV13 and TRBJ2-7, with TRBD1 identical over 10 bases. This CDR3 is built from 14 residues. Germline-derived CDR1 and CDR2 are PRHDT and FYEKMQ (reference sequence). Trimming took 5 bases from V and 3 from J; bases not matched to a gene: 4. CDR3: CASSPGQGSYEQYF. CDR3 nucleotides: TGTGCCAGCAGCCCGGGACAGGGGAGCTACGAGCAGTACTTC.

The V gene is TRBV19, the J gene TRBJ2-3, with 8 bases that match TRBD2. Per the germline V gene, CDR1 is LNHDA and CDR2 is SQIVND (reference sequence). The trim removed 5 bases at V and 6 bases at J, leaving 10 bases unmatched. The CDR3 has 15 residues. DNA of the CDR3: TGTGCCAGTAGTGAGACTAGCGAGAGACAGGATACGCAGTATTTT. Its protein is CASSETSERQDTQYF. Complete variable domain (other parts from reference TRBV19 and TRBJ2-3): DGGITQSPKYLFRKEGQNVTLSCEQNLNHDAMYWYRQDPGQGLRLIYYSQIVNDFQKGDIAEGYSVSREKKESFPLTVTSAQKNPTAFYLCASSETSERQDTQYFGPGTRLTVL.

As DNA, the CDR3 is TGTGCCAGCAGTCGTGGAGACAGGGACCAACAGCCCCAGCATTTT. This sequence encodes CASSRGDRDQQPQHF. The chain joins TRBV28 to TRBJ1-5, with 7 bases lining up with TRBD1. Germline-derived CDR1 and CDR2 are MDHEN and SYDVKM. This CDR3 comprises 15 residues. V lost 5 bases and J lost 7; bases outside the gene matches: 11.